What follows are 11 T cell receptor beta chains derived from one specimen sequenced in a study of CD8+CD57+ T cells in acquired aplastic anemia. The study profiled TCR beta VDJ and CDR3 using genomic DNA as template. TCRdb analysed the reads with MiXCR anew, one entry per CDR3 protein. Among about 180,000 distinct CDR3 sequences listed, about half were seen once. Patients who underwent sequencing had shown CD8+CD57+ cell expansion by flow cytometry. Specimen: sorted CD4+, CD8+, or CD8+CD57+ T cells (not recorded which) from PBMCs. The receptors stem from a human donor with aplastic anemia.

For this clonotype: This CDR3 is missing its conserved last phenylalanine or tryptophan, likely due to a read error. The rearrangement links TRBV9 to TRBJ1-2; D is unclear. Germline V CDR1 and CDR2: SGDLS, YYNGEE. This CDR3 is 11 amino acids long. Trimming removed 2 bases at V and 3 bases at J, with 2 bases between. The CDR3 sequence is CASSVDYGYTL. CDR3 nucleotides: TGTGCCAGCAGCGTGGACTATGGCTACACCCTC.

This clonotype was recorded many times. The gene calls are TRBV11-2 and TRBJ2-3; the D is unclear. Germline values: CDR1 SGHAT, CDR2 FQNNGV. The CDR3 has 15 residues. V lost 4 bases and J lost 2, with 13 bases in between. CDR3 sequence (DNA): TGTGCCAGCAGCTCCACCGCTACCCCCACAGATACGCAGTATTTT. It yields the protein CASSSTATPTDTQYF. The whole variable domain, filled in from reference TRBV11-2 and TRBJ2-3, reads EAGVAQSPRYKIIEKRQSVAFWCNPISGHATLYWYQQILGQGPKLLIQFQNNGVVDDSQLPKDRFSAERLKGVDSTLKIQPAKLEDSAVYLCASSSTATPTDTQYFGPGTRLTVL.

This chain links TRBV20-1 with TRBJ1-1; maybe TRBD1 (5 bases). Germline V gene lookup returns CDR1 DFQATT and CDR2 SNEGSKA (reference sequence). Trimming stripped 0 bases from V and 4 bases from J, with 9 bases between. This CDR3 has 13 residues. The CDR3 sequence is CSARDSGTTEAFF. The DNA of the CDR3 is TGCAGTGCTAGAGATTCGGGGACCACTGAAGCTTTCTTT.

This clonotype was picked up many times. The chain is built from TRBV7-9 and TRBJ2-3; 11 nucleotides align to TRBD2. Trimming removed 2 bases from V and 3 bases from J; junction bases left unmatched: 4. The CDR3 is 16 residues long. Germline lookup yields CDR1 SEHNR and CDR2 FQNEAQ (reference sequence). For the CDR3, the DNA is TGTGCCAGCAGCTTACTGACTAGCGGGAATACAGATACGCAGTATTTT. Its protein product is CASSLLTSGNTDTQYF. Using reference TRBV7-9 and TRBJ2-3 for the parts outside the CDR3, the full variable domain is DTGVSQNPRHKITKRGQNVTFRCDPISEHNRLYWYRQTLGQGPEFLTYFQNEAQLEKSRLLSDRFSAERPKGSFSTLEIQRTEQGDSAMYLCASSLLTSGNTDTQYFGPGTRLTVL.

This chain uses TRBV5-1 with TRBJ1-3; the D gene is possibly TRBD1 (6 bases). CDR1 and CDR2 (germline): SGHRS, YFSETQ. The CDR3 runs to 16 residues. Trimming removed 0 bases from V and 0 bases from J, with 10 bases in between. The CDR3 loop is CASSLVGGGSGNTIYF. The DNA of the CDR3 is TGCGCCAGCAGCTTGGTTGGAGGGGGCTCTGGAAACACCATATATTTT.

This clonotype appeared a few times. The chain has TRBV9 and TRBJ2-7, with 7 bases that match TRBD1. The CDR3 spans 15 residues. The V gene's germline CDR1 is SGDLS and CDR2 YYNGEE. V was pared by 4 bases and J by 3 bases, with 10 bases of the junction left unmatched. CDR3 sequence reads: CASSPLGAGGYEQYF. The CDR3 nucleotides read TGTGCCAGCAGCCCCCTCGGCGCAGGGGGCTACGAGCAGTACTTC.

This clonotype has a count of ten or more. The rearrangement joins TRBV2 to TRBJ2-2; no clear D. CDR1 SNHLY and CDR2 FYNNEI come from the germline V gene. CDR3 length equals 13 residues. V lost 2 bases and J lost 4, with 5 bases in between. CDR3 coding DNA: TGTGCCAGCAGTGAAACTGGCACCGGGGAGCTGTTTTTT. Residues: CASSETGTGELFF.

This clonotype was observed a handful of times. This chain uses TRBV2 with TRBJ2-1; possibly TRBD1 for D (6 bases). The CDR3 runs 14 residues. With 5 bases removed from V and 1 base from J, the gap between germline ends came to 9 bases. CDR1 is SNHLY, CDR2 FYNNEI, per germline. In DNA, the CDR3 is TGTGCCAGCAGTAGGGACACATCCTACAATGAGCAGTTCTTC. This encodes CASSRDTSYNEQFF. Full variable domain (rest looked up from reference TRBV2 and TRBJ2-1): EPEVTQTPSHQVTQMGQEVILRCVPISNHLYFYWYRQILGQKVEFLVSFYNNEISEKSEIFDDQFSVERPDGSNFTLKIRSTKLEDSAMYFCASSRDTSYNEQFFGPGTRLTVL.

J is TRBJ2-1 and V is TRBV7-9; the D is unclear. Germline V CDR1 and CDR2: SEHNR, FQNEAQ (reference sequence). The V gene lost 5 bases and the J gene lost 8 bases, with 10 bases spanning the gap. This CDR3 contains 12 residues. Here the CDR3 DNA reads TGTGCCAGCAGCCCGGAATCGGATGAGCAGTTCTTC. Protein: CASSPESDEQFF.

This clonotype was observed a handful of times. The chain carries TRBV5-1 and TRBJ2-7; 10 bases are shared with TRBD1. The CDR3 consists of 15 residues. Unmatched junction bases numbered 9, after V lost 2 bases and J lost 7 bases. Germline V CDR1 and CDR2: SGHRS, YFSETQ. The DNA of the CDR3 is TGCGCCAGCAGCTTAAGACAGGGGGCTCCAGATGAGCAGTACTTC. Translated, it gives CASSLRQGAPDEQYF.

This clonotype came up many times. CDR3 nucleotide sequence: TGTGCCAGCAGCTTGGTACGACTAGCGGGAGGGAGCACAGATACGCAGTATTTT. It yields the protein CASSLVRLAGGSTDTQYF. The chain couples TRBV5-4 to TRBJ2-3; 14 nucleotides line up with TRBD2. Trimming took 0 bases from V and 0 from J; bases not matched to a gene: 3. From germline, CDR1 is SGHNT and CDR2 YYREEE (reference sequence). This CDR3 is built from 18 residues.